These 5 T cell receptor beta chains share one sample of origin, sequenced in a study of T-cell memory formation after mild COVID-19. Each CDR3 protein gets one entry after TCRdb re-called the 5' RACE reads with MiXCR. The sample has around 140,000 distinct CDR3 sequences; almost 25% are singletons. The sequenced material came from PBMCs or a T cell subset sorted from them (not recorded which). All receptors come from an adult woman who had mild COVID-19 (a few samples of this study predate the infection). Cell type and time point are not known.

V gene TRBV15 combines with J gene TRBJ1-1; no firm D call. Germline CDR1 is LNHNV and CDR2 is YYDKDF (reference sequence). CDR3 length: 14 amino acids. Trimming cost V 8 bases and J 0 bases, with 13 bases left between them. This CDR3 is CATARSGMNTEAFF. In DNA form, the CDR3 reads TGTGCCACCGCGAGGTCCGGTATGAACACTGAAGCTTTCTTT.

This clonotype appeared a few times. The rearrangement uses TRBV7-8 and TRBJ2-2; 8 positions agree with TRBD2. Trimming cost V 5 bases and J 7 bases; bases outside gene matches: 21. The CDR3 contains 19 residues. CDR1 and CDR2 from the germline V gene are SGHVS and FQNEAQ. The CDR3 sequence: CASSAPAVSGMAGDGELFF. In DNA form, the CDR3 reads TGTGCCAGCAGCGCCCCGGCCGTTAGCGGGATGGCCGGGGACGGGGAGCTGTTTTTT.

The chain has TRBV5-1 and TRBJ2-7, with a possible D match to TRBD1 (5 bases). V was shortened by 2 bases and J by 2 bases, with 17 bases between the two germline ends. CDR1 SGHRS and CDR2 YFSETQ come from the germline V gene. This CDR3 is built from 16 residues. CDR3 nucleotide sequence: TGCGCCAGCAGCTTCGACCCTCAGACAGCTGCCTACGAGCAGTACTTC. Translating gives CASSFDPQTAAYEQYF.

V is TRBV11-2 and J is TRBJ2-1, with 9 nucleotides matching TRBD1. Germline lookup yields CDR1 SGHAT and CDR2 FQNNGV. This CDR3 comprises 17 residues. V dropped 5 bases and J dropped 6; count of bases not matched to a gene: 14. Here the CDR3 reads CASSPGTGRHLRNEQFF. The CDR3, as DNA: TGTGCCAGCAGCCCCGGGACAGGGCGTCATCTACGCAATGAGCAGTTCTTC.

The rearrangement links TRBV24-1 to TRBJ2-7; 11 bases fit TRBD1. The CDR3 is made up of 15 amino acids. CDR1 KGHDR and CDR2 SFDVKD come from the germline V gene. V was pared by 3 bases and J by 3 bases, with 3 bases of the junction left unmatched. This CDR3 reads CATSDAGQGGYEQYF. CDR3 bases: TGTGCCACCAGTGATGCGGGACAGGGGGGCTACGAGCAGTACTTC.